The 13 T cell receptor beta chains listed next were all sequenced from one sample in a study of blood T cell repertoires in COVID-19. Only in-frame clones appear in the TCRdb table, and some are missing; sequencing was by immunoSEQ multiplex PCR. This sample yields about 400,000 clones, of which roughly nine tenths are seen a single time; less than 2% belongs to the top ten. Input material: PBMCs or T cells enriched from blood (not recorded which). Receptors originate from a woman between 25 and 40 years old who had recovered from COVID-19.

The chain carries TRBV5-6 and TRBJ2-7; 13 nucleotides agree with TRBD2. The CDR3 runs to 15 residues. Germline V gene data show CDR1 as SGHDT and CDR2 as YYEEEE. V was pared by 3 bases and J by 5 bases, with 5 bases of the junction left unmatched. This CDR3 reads CASSWGLAGKNEQYF. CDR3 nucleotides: TGTGCCAGCAGCTGGGGACTAGCGGGGAAGAACGAGCAGTACTTC.

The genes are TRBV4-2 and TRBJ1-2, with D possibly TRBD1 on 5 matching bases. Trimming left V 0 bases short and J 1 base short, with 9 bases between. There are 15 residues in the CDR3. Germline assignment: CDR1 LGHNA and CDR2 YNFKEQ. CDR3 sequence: CASSQDAGLNYGYTF. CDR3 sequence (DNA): TGTGCCAGCAGCCAAGACGCAGGGCTTAACTATGGCTACACCTTC.

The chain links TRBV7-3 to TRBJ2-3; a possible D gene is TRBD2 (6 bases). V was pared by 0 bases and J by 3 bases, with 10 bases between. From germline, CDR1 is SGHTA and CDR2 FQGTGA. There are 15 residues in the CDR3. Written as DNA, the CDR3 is TGTGCCAGCAGCTTAACCGGGGGAGGAACAGATACGCAGTATTTT. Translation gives CASSLTGGGTDTQYF.

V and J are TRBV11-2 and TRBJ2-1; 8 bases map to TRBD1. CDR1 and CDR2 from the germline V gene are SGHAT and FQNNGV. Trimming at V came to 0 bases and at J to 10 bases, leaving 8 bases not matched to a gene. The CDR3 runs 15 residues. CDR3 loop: CASSLEPPGGREQFF. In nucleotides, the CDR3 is TGTGCCAGCAGCTTAGAACCCCCAGGGGGCAGGGAGCAGTTCTTC. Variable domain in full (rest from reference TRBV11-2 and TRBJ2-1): EAGVAQSPRYKIIEKRQSVAFWCNPISGHATLYWYQQILGQGPKLLIQFQNNGVVDDSQLPKDRFSAERLKGVDSTLKIQPAKLEDSAVYLCASSLEPPGGREQFFGPGTRLTVL.

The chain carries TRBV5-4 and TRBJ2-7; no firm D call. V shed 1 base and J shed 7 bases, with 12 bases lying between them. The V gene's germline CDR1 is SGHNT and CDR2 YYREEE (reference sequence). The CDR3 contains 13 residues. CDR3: CASSLKRLDEQYF. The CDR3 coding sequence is TGTGCCAGCAGCTTGAAAAGACTTGATGAGCAGTACTTC.

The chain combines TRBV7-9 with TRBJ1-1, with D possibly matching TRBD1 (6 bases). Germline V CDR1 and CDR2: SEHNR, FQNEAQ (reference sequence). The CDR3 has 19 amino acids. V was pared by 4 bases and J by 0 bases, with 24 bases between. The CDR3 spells CASSYSLARPGDLNTEAFF. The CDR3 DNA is TGTGCCAGCAGCTATAGCCTAGCCCGACCAGGGGATCTGAACACTGAAGCTTTCTTT.

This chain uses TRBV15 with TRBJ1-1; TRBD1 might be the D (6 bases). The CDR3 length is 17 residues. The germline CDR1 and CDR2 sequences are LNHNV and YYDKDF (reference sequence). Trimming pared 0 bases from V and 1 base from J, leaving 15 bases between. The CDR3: CATSRDVFWGRNTEAFF. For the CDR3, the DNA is TGTGCCACCAGCAGAGATGTGTTCTGGGGGCGGAACACTGAAGCTTTCTTT.

CDR3 amino acids: CSVKGGLGVDEQYF. CDR3 DNA: TGCAGCGTTAAGGGGGGACTAGGTGTCGACGAGCAGTACTTC. V gene TRBV29-1 combines with J gene TRBJ2-7; TRBD2 aligns across 8 bases. The germline CDR1 and CDR2 sequences are SQVTM and ANQGSEA. The CDR3 contains 14 residues. The V and J ends lost 5 bases and 5 bases, in that order; junction bases with no gene match: 11.

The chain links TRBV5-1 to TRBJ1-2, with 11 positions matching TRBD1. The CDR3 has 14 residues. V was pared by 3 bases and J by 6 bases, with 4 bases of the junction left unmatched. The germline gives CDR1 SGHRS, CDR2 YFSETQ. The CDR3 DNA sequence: TGCGCCAGCAGCTGGGACAGGGGGTTCAATGGCTACACCTTC. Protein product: CASSWDRGFNGYTF.

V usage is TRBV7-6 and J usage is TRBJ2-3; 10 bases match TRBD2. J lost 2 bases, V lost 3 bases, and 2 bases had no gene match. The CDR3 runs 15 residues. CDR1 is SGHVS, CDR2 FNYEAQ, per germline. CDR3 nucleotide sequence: TGTGCCAGCAGCTTGGGACTAGCGTTCACAGATACGCAGTATTTT. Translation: CASSLGLAFTDTQYF.

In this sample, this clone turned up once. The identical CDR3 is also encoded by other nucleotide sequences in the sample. The CDR3 DNA follows: TGTGCCAGCAGAGGACAGGGCAATCAGCCCCAGCATTTT. It codes for CASRGQGNQPQHF. J is TRBJ1-5 and V is TRBV12-3 or TRBV12-4; 7 bases agree with TRBD1. V dropped 6 bases and J dropped 2; count of bases not matched to a gene: 1. The CDR3 spans 13 residues.

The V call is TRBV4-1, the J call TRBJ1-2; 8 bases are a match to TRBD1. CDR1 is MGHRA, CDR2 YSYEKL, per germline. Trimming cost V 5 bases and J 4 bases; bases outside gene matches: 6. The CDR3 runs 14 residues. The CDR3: CASSSDRAGYGYTF. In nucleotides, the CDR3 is TGCGCCAGCAGCTCGGACAGGGCCGGCTATGGCTACACCTTC.

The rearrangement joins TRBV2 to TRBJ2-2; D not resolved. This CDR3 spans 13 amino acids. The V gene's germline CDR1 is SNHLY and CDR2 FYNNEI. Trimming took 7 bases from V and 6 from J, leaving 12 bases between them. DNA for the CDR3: TGTGCCAGCACCCCTCAGATCCCCGGGGAGCTGTTTTTT. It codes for CASTPQIPGELFF.